The TCR beta chain described here comes from a study of blood T cells in healthy people across ages. The study's findings and limits: With donor CMV status unknown, expanded clonotype changes were possibly confounded.

As for this clonotype: The target antigen is unknown.

Staff drew around 10 milliliters of peripheral blood from each donor. This CDR3 is 18 amino acids long. The ends lost 1 base at V and 8 bases at J; junction bases unmatched: 10. A J-beta primer mix and a sample-barcoded 5' primer were used in a second PCR of roughly 6 to 11 cycles. The template-switch adaptor, which had 12 random nucleotides, put a tag on each cDNA molecule. TCRdb analysed the 5' RACE reads with MiXCR anew, one entry per CDR3 protein. This table holds 1.2 million to 1.5 million distinct CDR3 sequences, roughly 40% found once. The receptor's source is a woman aged 18-29 years in good health. The source material was blood. This sequence joins TRBV12-3 or TRBV12-4 and TRBJ2-1; the match to TRBD2 covers 14 bases. The CDR3 here is CASSLEGLAGGLGHEQFF. Written as DNA, the CDR3 is TGTGCCAGCAGTTTAGAAGGACTAGCGGGAGGTCTCGGGCATGAGCAGTTCTTC.